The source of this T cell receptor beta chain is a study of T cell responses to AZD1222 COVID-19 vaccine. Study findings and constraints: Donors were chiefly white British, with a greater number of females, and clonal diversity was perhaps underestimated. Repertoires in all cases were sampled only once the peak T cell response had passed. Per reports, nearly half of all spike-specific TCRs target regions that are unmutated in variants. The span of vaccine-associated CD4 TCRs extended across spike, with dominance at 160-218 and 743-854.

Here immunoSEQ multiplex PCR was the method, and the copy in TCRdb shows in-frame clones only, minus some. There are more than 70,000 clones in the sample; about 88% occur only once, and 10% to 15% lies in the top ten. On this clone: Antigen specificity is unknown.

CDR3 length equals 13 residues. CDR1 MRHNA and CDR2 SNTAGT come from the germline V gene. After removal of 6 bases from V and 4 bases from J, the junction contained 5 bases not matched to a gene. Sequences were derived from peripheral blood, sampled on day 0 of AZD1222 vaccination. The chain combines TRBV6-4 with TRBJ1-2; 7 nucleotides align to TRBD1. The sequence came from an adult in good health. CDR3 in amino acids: CASRATGSYGYTF. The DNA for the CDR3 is TGTGCCAGCAGAGCGACAGGGAGCTATGGCTACACCTTC.